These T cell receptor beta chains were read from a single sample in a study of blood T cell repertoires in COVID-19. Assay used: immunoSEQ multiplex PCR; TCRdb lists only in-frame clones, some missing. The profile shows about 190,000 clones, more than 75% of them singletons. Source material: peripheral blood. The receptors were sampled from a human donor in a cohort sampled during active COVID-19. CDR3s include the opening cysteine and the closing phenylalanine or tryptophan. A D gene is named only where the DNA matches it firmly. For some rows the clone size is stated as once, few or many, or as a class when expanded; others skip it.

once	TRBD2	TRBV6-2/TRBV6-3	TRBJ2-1	TGTGCCAGCAGTTACCTATCACTAGCGGGGTCTAGCTCCTACAATGAGCAGTTCTTC	CASSYLSLAGSSSYNEQFF
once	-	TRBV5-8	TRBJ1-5	TGTGCCAGCCCCGAGGGCGGACCTCAGGATTTCAATCAGCCCCAGCATTTT	CASPEGGPQDFNQPQHF
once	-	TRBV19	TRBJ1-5	TGTGCCAGTACCCCCCCGGGGGGCCAGCCCCAGCATTTT	CASTPPGGQPQHF
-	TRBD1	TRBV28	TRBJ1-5	TGTGCCAGCAGTTTATACTCCGGGACAGTGAGCAATCAGCCCCAGCATTTT	CASSLYSGTVSNQPQHF
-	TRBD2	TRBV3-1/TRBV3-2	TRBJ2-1	TGTGCCAGCAGCCGAAGAGGGGCTAGCGGGTACAATGAGCAGTTCTTC	CASSRRGASGYNEQFF
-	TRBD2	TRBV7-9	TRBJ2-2	TGTGCCAGCAGCTTAGTAGCGGGGGCGAACACCGGGGAGCTGTTTTTT	CASSLVAGANTGELFF
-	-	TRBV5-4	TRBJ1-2	TGTGCCAGCAGTCCTGACAGGCCCTATGGCTACACCTTC	CASSPDRPYGYTF
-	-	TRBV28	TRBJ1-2	TGTGCCAGCAGTTTCAATTTGGGGGGGACACCTAACTATGGCTACACCTTC	CASSFNLGGTPNYGYTF
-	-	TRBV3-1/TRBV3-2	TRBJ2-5	TGTGCCAGCAGCCAAGACTGGACTTACCAAGAGACCCAGTACTTC	CASSQDWTYQETQYF
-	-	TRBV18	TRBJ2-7	TGTGCCAGCTCACTGGTACAGGCGGCGGTGGGCGAGCAGTACTTC	CASSLVQAAVGEQYF
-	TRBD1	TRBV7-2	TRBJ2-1	TGTGCCAGCAGCTCTCAGGGGGCGCAGTCCTACAATGAGCAGTTCTTC	CASSSQGAQSYNEQFF
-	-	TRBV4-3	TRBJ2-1	TGCGCCAGCAGCCAAGCTACGACAGGTTCCTACAATGAGCAGTTCTTC	CASSQATTGSYNEQFF
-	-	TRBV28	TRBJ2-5	TGTGCCAGCAGTCCCCCCTTGTCCACGGGGGAGACCCAGTACTTC	CASSPPLSTGETQYF
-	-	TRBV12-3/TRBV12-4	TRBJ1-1	TGTGCCAGCAGTACAGCGAACACTGAAGCTTTCTTT	CASSTANTEAFF
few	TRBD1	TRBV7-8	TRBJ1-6	TGTGCCAGCAGCCTGGGGACAGGGTACCCTGGTTCACCCCTCCACTTT	CASSLGTGYPGSPLHF
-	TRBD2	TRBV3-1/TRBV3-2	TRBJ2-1	TGTGCCAGCAGCCAAGTTCTAGCGGTCCCCTTTGGCTCCTACAATGAGCAGTTCTTC	CASSQVLAVPFGSYNEQFF
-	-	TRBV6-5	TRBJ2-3	TGTGCCAGCAGTTACTCCCTTGGCGGGGTCACAGATACGCAGTATTTT	CASSYSLGGVTDTQYF
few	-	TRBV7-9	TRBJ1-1	TGTGCCAGCAGCTTAATGGCAGGGGCGAACACTGAAGCTTTCTTT	CASSLMAGANTEAFF
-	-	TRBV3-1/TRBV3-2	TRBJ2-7	TGTGCCAGCAGCCAAGGGTTCAGACAGAAGCAGTACTTC	CASSQGFRQKQYF
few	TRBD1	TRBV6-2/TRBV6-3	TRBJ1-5	TGTGCCAGCAGTTACAAGTCGGACAGGAGGAATCAGCCCCAGCATTTT	CASSYKSDRRNQPQHF
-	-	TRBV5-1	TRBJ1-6	TGCGCCAGCACCGCCCCTGAGGCAGGGTTTTCACCCCTCCACTTT	CASTAPEAGFSPLHF
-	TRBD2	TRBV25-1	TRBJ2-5	TGTGCCAGCGGGGTAGCGGGGGGCTTTTCGGAGACCCAGTACTTC	CASGVAGGFSETQYF
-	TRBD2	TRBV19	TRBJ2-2	TGTGCCAGTAGTACCCGGACTAGCGCCGGGGAGCTGTTTTTT	CASSTRTSAGELFF
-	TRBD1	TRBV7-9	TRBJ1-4	TGTGCCAGCAGCTTAGCGACAGGGGGCGGTGAAAAACTGTTTTTT	CASSLATGGGEKLFF
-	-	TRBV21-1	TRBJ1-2	TGTGCCAGCAGCAAAGGGGGACAGACTAACTATGGCTACACCTTC	CASSKGGQTNYGYTF
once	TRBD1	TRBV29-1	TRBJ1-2	TGCAGCGTTGAGATAAGCCAGGGGGCGCCGCGTGGCTACACCTTC	CSVEISQGAPRGYTF